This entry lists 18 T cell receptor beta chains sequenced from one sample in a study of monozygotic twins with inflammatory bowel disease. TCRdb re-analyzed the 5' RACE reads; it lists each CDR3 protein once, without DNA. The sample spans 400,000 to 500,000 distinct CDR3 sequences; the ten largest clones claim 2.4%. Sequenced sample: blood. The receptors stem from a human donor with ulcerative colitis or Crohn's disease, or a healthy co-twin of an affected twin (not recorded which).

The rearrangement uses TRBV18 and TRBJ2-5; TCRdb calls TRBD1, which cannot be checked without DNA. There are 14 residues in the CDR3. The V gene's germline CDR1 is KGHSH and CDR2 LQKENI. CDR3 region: CASSPPMGEETQYF.

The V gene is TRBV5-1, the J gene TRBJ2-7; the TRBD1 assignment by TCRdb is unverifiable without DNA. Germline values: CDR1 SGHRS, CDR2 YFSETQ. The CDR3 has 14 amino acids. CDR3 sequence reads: CASSMGQGPYEQYF. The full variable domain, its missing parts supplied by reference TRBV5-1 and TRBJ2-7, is KAGVTQTPRYLIKTRGQQVTLSCSPISGHRSVSWYQQTPGQGLQFLFEYFSETQRNKGNFPGRFSGRQFSNSRSEMNVSTLELGDSALYLCASSMGQGPYEQYFGPGTRLTVT.

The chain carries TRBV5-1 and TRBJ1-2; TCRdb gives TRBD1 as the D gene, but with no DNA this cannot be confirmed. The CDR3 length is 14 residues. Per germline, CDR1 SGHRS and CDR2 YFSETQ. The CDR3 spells CASSEGTTNYGYTF.

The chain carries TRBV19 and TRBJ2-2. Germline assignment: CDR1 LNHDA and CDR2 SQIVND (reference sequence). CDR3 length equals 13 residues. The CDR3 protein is CASSIFAPGELFF.

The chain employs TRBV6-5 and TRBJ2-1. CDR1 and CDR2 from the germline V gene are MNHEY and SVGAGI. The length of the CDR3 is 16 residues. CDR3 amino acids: CASSYLLRSSYNEQFF.

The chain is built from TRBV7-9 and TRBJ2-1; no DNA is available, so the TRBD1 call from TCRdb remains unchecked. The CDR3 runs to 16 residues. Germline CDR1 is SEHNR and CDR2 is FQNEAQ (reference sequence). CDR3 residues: CASSPGGQERRPEQFF.

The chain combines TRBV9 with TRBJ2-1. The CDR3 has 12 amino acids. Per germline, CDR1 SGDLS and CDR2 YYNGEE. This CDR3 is CASSSYDNEQFF.

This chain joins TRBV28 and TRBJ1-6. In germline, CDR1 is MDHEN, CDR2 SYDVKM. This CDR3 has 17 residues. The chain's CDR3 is CASSLISTYGNNSPLHF.

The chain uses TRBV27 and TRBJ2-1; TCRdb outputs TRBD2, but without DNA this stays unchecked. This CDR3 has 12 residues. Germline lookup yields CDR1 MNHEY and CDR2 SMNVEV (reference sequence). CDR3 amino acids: CASSRQGGNGFF.

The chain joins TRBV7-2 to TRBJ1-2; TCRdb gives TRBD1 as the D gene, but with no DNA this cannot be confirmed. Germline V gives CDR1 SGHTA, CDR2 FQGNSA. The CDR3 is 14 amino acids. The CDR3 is CASSSLQGRLGYTF. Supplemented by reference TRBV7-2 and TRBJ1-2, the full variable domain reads GAGVSQSPSNKVTEKGKDVELRCDPISGHTALYWYRQSLGQGLEFLIYFQGNSAPDKSGLPSDRFSAERTGGSVSTLTIQRTQQEDSAVYLCASSSLQGRLGYTFGSGTRLTVV.

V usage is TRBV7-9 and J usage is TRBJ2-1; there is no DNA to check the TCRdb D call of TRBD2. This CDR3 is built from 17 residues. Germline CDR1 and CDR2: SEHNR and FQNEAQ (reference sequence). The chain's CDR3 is CASSLGGLAGLYNEQFF.

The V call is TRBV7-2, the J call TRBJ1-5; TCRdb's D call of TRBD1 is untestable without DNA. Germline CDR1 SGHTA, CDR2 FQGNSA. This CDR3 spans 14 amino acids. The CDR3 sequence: CASSLGQAVQPQHF. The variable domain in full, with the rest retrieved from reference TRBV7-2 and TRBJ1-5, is GAGVSQSPSNKVTEKGKDVELRCDPISGHTALYWYRQSLGQGLEFLIYFQGNSAPDKSGLPSDRFSAERTGGSVSTLTIQRTQQEDSAVYLCASSLGQAVQPQHFGDGTRLSIL.

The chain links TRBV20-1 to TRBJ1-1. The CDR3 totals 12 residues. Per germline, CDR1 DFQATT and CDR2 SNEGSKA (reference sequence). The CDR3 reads CSALDGGTEAFF.

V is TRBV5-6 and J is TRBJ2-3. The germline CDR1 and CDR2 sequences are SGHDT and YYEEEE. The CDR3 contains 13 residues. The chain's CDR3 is CASSLRHTDTQYF.

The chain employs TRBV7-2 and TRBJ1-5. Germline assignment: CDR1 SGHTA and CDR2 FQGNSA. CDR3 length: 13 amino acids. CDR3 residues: CASSPSRDRPQHF.

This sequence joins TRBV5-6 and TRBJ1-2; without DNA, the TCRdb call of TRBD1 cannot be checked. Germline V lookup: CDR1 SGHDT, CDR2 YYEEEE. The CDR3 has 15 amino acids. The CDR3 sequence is CASSLAGPPNYGYTF.

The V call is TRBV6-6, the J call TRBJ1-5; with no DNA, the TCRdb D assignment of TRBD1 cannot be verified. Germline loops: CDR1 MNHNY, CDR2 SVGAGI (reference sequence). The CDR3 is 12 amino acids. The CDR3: CASSPTAQPQHF.

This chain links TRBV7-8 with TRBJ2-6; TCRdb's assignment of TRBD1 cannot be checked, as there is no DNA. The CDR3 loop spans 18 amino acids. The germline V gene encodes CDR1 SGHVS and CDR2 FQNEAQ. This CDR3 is CASSRTTGGLSGANVLTF.